This T cell receptor beta chain was sequenced in a study of PD-1 blockade in classical Hodgkin lymphoma. Study findings and constraints: There remain no defined causes for the repertoire differences, which possibly reflect disease activity or prior therapy. CD4+ but not CD8+ TCR diversity rose significantly by C4D1. Prior to therapy, complete responders displayed diversity much like that of newly diagnosed patients. Initiation of nivolumab under 1 year after ASCT led to exclusion of patients.

About this clone itself: What it binds is not known.

This CDR3 is 12 amino acids long. Unmatched junction bases numbered 2, after V lost 6 bases and J lost 3 bases. Looked up from germline, CDR1 is SNHLY and CDR2 is FYNNEI. TCRdb's copy holds only in-frame clones and misses some; the assay was immunoSEQ multiplex PCR. The sample lists tens of thousands of clones, 80% to 95% occurring once. The time point: cycle 4 day 1 (C4D1), after five to seven weeks of nivolumab. Brentuximab vedotin exposure varied among the patients, all of whom had relapsed after autologous stem cell transplantation. Magnetic negative selection was used to purify CD4+ T cells from PBMCs that had been thawed.

The clonotype originates from a human donor with classical Hodgkin lymphoma. The chain employs TRBV2 and TRBJ2-7; 7 bases fit TRBD1. The material was CD4+ T cells from blood, obtained before the fourth cycle of nivolumab. The CDR3 DNA sequence: TGTGCCAGCAGGGACAGGATCTACGAGCAGTACTTC. This gives the protein CASRDRIYEQYF.